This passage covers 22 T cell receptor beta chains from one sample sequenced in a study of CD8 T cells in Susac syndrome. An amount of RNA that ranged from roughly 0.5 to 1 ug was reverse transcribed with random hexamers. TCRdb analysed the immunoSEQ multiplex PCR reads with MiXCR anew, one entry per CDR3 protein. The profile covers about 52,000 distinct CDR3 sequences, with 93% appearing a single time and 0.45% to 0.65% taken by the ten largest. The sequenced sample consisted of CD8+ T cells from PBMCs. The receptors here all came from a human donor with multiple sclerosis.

The CDR3 DNA is TGTGCCAGCAGCTCCCAGGGAAGGCCCCAGCATTTT. Protein sequence: CASSSQGRPQHF. This chain links TRBV7-8 with TRBJ1-5; a weak D match, TRBD1 (5 bases). The ends were cut back, 4 bases at V and 9 bases at J, with 10 bases in the middle. Per the germline V gene, CDR1 is SGHVS and CDR2 is FQNEAQ. There are 12 residues in the CDR3.

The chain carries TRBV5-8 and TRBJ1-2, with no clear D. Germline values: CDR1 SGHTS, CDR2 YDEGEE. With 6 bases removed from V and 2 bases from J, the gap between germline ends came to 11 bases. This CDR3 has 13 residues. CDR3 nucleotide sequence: TGTGCCAGCACCTTCGGGCAGAACTATGGCTACACCTTC. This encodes CASTFGQNYGYTF.

The DNA of the CDR3 is TGCGCCAGCAGCCAATGGGGAGATGAAGCTTTCTTT. It specifies CASSQWGDEAFF. The gene calls are TRBV4-3 and TRBJ1-1; D not certain. Trimming pared 2 bases from V and 7 bases from J, leaving 8 bases between. The germline V gene has CDR1 LGHNA and CDR2 YSLEER. The CDR3 runs 12 residues.

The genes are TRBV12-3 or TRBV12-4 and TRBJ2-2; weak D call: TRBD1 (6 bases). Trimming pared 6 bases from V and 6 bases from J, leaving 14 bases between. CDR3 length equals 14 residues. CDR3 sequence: CASSPVEGAGELFF. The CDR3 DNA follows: TGTGCCAGCAGCCCCGTAGAGGGGGCCGGGGAGCTGTTTTTT.

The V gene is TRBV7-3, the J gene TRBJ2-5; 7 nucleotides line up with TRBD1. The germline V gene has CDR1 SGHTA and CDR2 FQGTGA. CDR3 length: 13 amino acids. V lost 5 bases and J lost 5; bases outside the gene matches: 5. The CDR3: CASSPSTGETQYF. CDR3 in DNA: TGTGCCAGCAGCCCATCGACAGGGGAGACCCAGTACTTC.

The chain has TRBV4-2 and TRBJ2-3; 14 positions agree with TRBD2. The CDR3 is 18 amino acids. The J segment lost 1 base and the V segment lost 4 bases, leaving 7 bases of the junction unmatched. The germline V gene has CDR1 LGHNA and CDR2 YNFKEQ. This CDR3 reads CASSRGLAGGPGTDTQYF. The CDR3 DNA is TGTGCCAGCAGCCGAGGACTAGCGGGGGGCCCCGGCACAGATACGCAGTATTTT.

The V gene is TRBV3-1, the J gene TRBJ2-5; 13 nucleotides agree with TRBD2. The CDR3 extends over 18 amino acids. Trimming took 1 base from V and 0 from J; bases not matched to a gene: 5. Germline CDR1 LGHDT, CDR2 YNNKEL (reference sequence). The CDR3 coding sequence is TGTGCCAGCAGCCAAGTCACTAGCGGGGGGGAGTACCAAGAGACCCAGTACTTC. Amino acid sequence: CASSQVTSGGEYQETQYF.

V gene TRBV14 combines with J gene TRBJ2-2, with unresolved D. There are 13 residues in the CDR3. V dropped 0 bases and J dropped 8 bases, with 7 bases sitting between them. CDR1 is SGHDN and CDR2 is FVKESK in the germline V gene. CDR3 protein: CASSQEQKGELFF. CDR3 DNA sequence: TGTGCCAGCAGCCAAGAACAGAAAGGGGAGCTGTTTTTT.

The CDR3 DNA follows: TGTGCCAGCAGCGTCGGACAGGGAACGGGGGATACGCAGTATTTT. Amino acids: CASSVGQGTGDTQYF. J is TRBJ2-3 and V is TRBV6-5; TRBD1 matches 8 bases. The J segment lost 6 bases and the V segment lost 6 bases, leaving 11 bases of the junction unmatched. The CDR3 contains 15 residues. Germline V gives CDR1 MNHEY, CDR2 SVGAGI.

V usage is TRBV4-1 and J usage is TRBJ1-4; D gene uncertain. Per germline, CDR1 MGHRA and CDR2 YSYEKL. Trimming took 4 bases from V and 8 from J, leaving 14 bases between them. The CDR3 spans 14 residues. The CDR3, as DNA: TGCGCCAGCAGCCCTATCCAAGGTGGCGAAAAACTGTTTTTT. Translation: CASSPIQGGEKLFF.

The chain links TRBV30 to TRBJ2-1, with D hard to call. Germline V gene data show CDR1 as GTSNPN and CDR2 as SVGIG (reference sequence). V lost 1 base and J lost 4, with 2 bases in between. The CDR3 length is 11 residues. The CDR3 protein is CAWSGYNEQFF. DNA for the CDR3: TGTGCCTGGAGTGGTTACAATGAGCAGTTCTTC.

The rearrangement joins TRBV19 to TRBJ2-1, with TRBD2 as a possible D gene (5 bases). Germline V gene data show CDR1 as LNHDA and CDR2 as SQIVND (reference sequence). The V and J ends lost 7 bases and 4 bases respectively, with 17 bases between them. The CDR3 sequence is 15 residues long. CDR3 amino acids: CASTVGRGPYNEQFF. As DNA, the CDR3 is TGTGCCAGTACGGTGGGGAGAGGACCATACAATGAGCAGTTCTTC.

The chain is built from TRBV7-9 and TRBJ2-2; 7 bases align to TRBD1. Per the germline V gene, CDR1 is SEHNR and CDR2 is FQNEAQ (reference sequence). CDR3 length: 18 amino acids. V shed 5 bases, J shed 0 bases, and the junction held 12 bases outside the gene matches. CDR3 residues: CASSQPTGVIANTGELFF. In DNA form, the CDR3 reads TGTGCCAGCAGCCAACCTACAGGGGTAATCGCGAACACCGGGGAGCTGTTTTTT.

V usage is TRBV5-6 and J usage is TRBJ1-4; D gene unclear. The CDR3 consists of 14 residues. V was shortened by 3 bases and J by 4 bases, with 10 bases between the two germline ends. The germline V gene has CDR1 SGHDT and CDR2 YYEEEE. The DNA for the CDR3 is TGTGCCAGCAGCTCTATACAGATTAATGAAAAACTGTTTTTT. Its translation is CASSSIQINEKLFF.

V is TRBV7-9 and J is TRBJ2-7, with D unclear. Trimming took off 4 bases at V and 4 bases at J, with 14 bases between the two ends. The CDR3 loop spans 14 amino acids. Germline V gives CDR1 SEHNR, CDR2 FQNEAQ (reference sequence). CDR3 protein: CASSSTSTKYEQYF. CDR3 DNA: TGTGCCAGCAGCTCCACGTCTACCAAGTACGAGCAGTACTTC.

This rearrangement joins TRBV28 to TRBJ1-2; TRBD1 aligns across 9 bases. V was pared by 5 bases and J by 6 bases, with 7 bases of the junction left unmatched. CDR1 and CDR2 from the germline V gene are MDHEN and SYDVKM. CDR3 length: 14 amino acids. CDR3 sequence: CASSPGTGYDGYTF. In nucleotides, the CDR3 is TGTGCCAGCAGTCCGGGGACAGGGTATGATGGCTACACCTTC.

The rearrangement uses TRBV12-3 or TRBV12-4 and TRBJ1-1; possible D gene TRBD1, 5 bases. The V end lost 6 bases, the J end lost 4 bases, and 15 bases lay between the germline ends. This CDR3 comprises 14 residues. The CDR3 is CASRPGPGGTEAFF. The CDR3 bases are TGTGCCAGCAGACCAGGTCCGGGGGGCACTGAAGCTTTCTTT.

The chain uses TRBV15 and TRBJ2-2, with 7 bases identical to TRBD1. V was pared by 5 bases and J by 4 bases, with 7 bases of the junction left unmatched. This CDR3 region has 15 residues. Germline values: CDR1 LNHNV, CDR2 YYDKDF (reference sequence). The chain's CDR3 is CATSSVTGFTGELFF. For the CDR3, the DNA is TGTGCCACCAGCTCCGTGACAGGGTTCACCGGGGAGCTGTTTTTT.

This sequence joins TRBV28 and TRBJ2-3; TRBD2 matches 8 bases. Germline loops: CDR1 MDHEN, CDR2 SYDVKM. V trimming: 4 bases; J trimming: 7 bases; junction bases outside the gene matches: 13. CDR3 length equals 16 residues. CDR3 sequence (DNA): TGTGCCAGCAGTTCATTAGCGGGGAGATTAGTGAATACGCAGTATTTT. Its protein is CASSSLAGRLVNTQYF.

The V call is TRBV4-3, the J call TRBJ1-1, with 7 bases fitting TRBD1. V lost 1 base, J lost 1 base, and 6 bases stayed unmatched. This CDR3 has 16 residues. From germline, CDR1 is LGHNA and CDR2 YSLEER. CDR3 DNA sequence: TGCGCCAGCAGCCAAGGCCCAACAGGGGAGAACACTGAAGCTTTCTTT. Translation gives CASSQGPTGENTEAFF.

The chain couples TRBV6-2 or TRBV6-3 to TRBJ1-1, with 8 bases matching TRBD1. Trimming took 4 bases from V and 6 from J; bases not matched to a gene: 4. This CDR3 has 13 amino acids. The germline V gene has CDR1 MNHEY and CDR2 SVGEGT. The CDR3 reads CASSWTGRPEAFF. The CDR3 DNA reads TGTGCCAGCAGTTGGACAGGGAGGCCTGAAGCTTTCTTT.

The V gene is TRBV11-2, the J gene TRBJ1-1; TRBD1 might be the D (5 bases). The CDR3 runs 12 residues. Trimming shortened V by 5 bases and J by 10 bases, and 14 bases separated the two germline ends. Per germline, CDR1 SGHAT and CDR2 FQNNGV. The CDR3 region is CASSRGTNAAFF. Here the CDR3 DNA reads TGTGCCAGCAGCCGAGGGACGAATGCAGCTTTCTTT.